Below are 11 T cell receptor beta chains sequenced from a single sample in a study of blood T cells in healthy people across ages. For the second PCR, which ran for about 7 to 11 cycles, a sample-barcoded 5' primer and a J-beta primer mix were used. In TCRdb, the 5' RACE reads were re-called with MiXCR into one record per CDR3 protein. The sample has over 1,200,000 distinct CDR3 sequences, roughly 60% seen once. The specimen was blood. The receptors stem from a man younger than 35 in good health.

V gene TRBV12-3 or TRBV12-4 combines with J gene TRBJ2-6; D call uncertain. Trimming pared 6 bases from V and 1 base from J, leaving 19 bases between. The CDR3 has 18 amino acids. CDR3 DNA: TGTGCCAGCAGCCATTCAAGGCTTACTGGGTCTGGGGCCAACGTCCTGACTTTC. This gives the protein CASSHSRLTGSGANVLTF.

This clonotype occurred a few times. V gene TRBV12-3 or TRBV12-4 combines with J gene TRBJ2-1, with 8 bases matching TRBD2. CDR3 size: 14 residues. V dropped 6 bases and J dropped 10; count of bases not matched to a gene: 11. The CDR3 protein is CASSPSGRAREQFF. The DNA of the CDR3 is TGTGCCAGCAGCCCTTCCGGGAGGGCTAGGGAGCAGTTCTTC.

The V call is TRBV20-1, the J call TRBJ2-1; no definite D call. The CDR3 extends over 16 amino acids. The V and J ends lost 0 bases and 0 bases respectively, with 12 bases between them. Per the germline V gene, CDR1 is DFQATT and CDR2 is SNEGSKA (reference sequence). CDR3 amino acids: CSARDQQESSYNEQFF. In DNA, the CDR3 is TGCAGTGCTAGAGATCAGCAGGAGAGCTCCTACAATGAGCAGTTCTTC.

The chain is built from TRBV4-1 and TRBJ2-2; 8 positions match TRBD2. V trimming: 1 base; J trimming: 1 base; junction bases outside the gene matches: 5. Germline V lookup: CDR1 MGHRA, CDR2 YSYEKL. This CDR3 region has 17 residues. CDR3 residues: CASSQVSLAGNTGELFF. CDR3 bases: TGCGCCAGCAGCCAAGTTAGCCTAGCGGGGAACACCGGGGAGCTGTTTTTT.

V and J are TRBV29-1 and TRBJ1-2, with 11 positions matching TRBD1. The germline gives CDR1 SQVTM, CDR2 ANQGSEA. The CDR3 is 12 amino acids. V trimming: 3 bases; J trimming: 7 bases; junction bases outside the gene matches: 1. CDR3 in DNA: TGCAGCGTTGAGGACAGGGGGCCTGGCTACACCTTC. It encodes CSVEDRGPGYTF.

This clonotype appeared a few times. The rearrangement joins TRBV7-2 to TRBJ2-5; unclear D gene. Between the trimmed V and J ends, which lost 1 base and 5 bases, there was a span of 11 bases. Germline V gene data show CDR1 as SGHTA and CDR2 as FQGNSA. The CDR3 contains 14 residues. The chain's CDR3 is CASSLGTYGETQYF. CDR3 DNA: TGTGCCAGCAGCTTAGGAACTTACGGGGAGACCCAGTACTTC.

This chain links TRBV7-9 with TRBJ1-1, with 8 bases aligning to TRBD1. V lost 5 bases to trimming and J lost 6 bases; unmatched junction nucleotides: 5. The CDR3 consists of 13 residues. Germline V lookup: CDR1 SEHNR, CDR2 FQNEAQ (reference sequence). CDR3 amino acids: CASSADRGAEAFF. For the CDR3, the DNA is TGTGCCAGCAGCGCCGACAGGGGTGCTGAAGCTTTCTTT. Drawing the rest from reference TRBV7-9 and TRBJ1-1, the complete variable domain is DTGVSQNPRHKITKRGQNVTFRCDPISEHNRLYWYRQTLGQGPEFLTYFQNEAQLEKSRLLSDRFSAERPKGSFSTLEIQRTEQGDSAMYLCASSADRGAEAFFGQGTRLTVV.

The table lists this clonotype with a few counts. V and J are TRBV3-1 and TRBJ2-7, with a possible D match to TRBD1 (5 bases). The ends were cut back, 4 bases at V and 2 bases at J, with 15 bases in the middle. CDR3 length: 15 residues. Germline assignment: CDR1 LGHDT and CDR2 YNNKEL (reference sequence). CDR3 loop: CASSPYEGVPYEQYF. DNA for the CDR3: TGTGCCAGCAGCCCATACGAAGGGGTCCCCTACGAGCAGTACTTC.

This clonotype was detected a few times. The chain links TRBV3-1 to TRBJ2-4; 12 bases match TRBD2. The germline V gene has CDR1 LGHDT and CDR2 YNNKEL (reference sequence). The CDR3 is 19 amino acids. The J segment lost 0 bases and the V segment lost 1 base, leaving 7 bases of the junction unmatched. The CDR3: CASSQGGLAGPLAKNIQYF. The CDR3 nucleotides are TGTGCCAGCAGCCAAGGTGGACTAGCGGGGCCCCTAGCCAAAAACATTCAGTACTTC. The whole variable domain, remainder taken from reference TRBV3-1 and TRBJ2-4, is DTAVSQTPKYLVTQMGNDKSIKCEQNLGHDTMYWYKQDSKKFLKIMFSYNNKELIINETVPNRFSPKSPDKAHLNLHINSLELGDSAVYFCASSQGGLAGPLAKNIQYFGAGTRLSVL.

V is TRBV7-9 and J is TRBJ2-4, with TRBD1 as a possible D gene (6 bases). The J call may be in error: the DNA end matches TRBJ2-7 better. The CDR3 runs to 13 residues. Germline lookup yields CDR1 SEHNR and CDR2 FQNEAQ (reference sequence). This CDR3 is CASSRGIALEQYF. The CDR3, as DNA: TGTGCCAGCAGCAGGGGGATAGCGCTCGAGCAGTACTTC.

This clonotype occurred a few times. V gene TRBV6-6 combines with J gene TRBJ2-1; 7 nucleotides align to TRBD2. With 5 bases clipped from V and 4 bases from J, the junction kept 11 bases outside the gene matches. Looked up from germline, CDR1 is MNHNY and CDR2 is SVGAGI (reference sequence). This CDR3 is 16 amino acids long. The CDR3 DNA reads as TGTGCCAGCAGTAACCCTTTCGCGGGGGAATACAATGAGCAGTTCTTC. This gives the protein CASSNPFAGEYNEQFF.